This T cell receptor delta chain appears in the sequencing data of a study of γδ T cells in repeated Plasmodium falciparum infection. Study background: Donors had four controlled P. falciparum NF54 infections over roughly 640 days. Study conclusions and caveats: In Vdelta2-negative, largely Vdelta1+, gammadelta repertoires, repeated controlled infections appeared to drive clonal selection waves. Over time and infection, Vgamma9/Vdelta2+ repertoires remained highly stable and polyclonal.

TCRdb re-processed the multiplex PCR reads using CATT. This table holds tens of thousands of delta-chain clones, approximately 1% found once. This clone came up a few times. As yet, its antigen is unknown. The protein recorded in TCRdb matches a much larger clone and deviates from this DNA's translation at residue 3, suggesting a read error; the protein here is obtained by translating the DNA. Bulk repertoires came from Vgamma9/Vdelta2+ or Vdelta2-negative gammadelta T cells flow-sorted from PBMC. Per the germline V gene, CDR1 is TSWWSYY and CDR2 is QGS. There are 16 residues in the CDR3. This clonotype was sampled from a pool of human donors (malaria-infected and uninfected, not separated). The sequenced sample was gamma-delta T cells from blood. The rearrangement uses TRDV1 and TRDJ1; D tentatively reads TRDD2 or TRDD3 (6 bases each). CDR3 sequence reads: CAPGDVPSAGELSLIF. The CDR3 coding sequence is TGTGCTCCTGGGGATGTTCCTTCCGCCGGGGAACTCTCACTCATCTTT.